Listed here is a single T cell receptor (beta chain). Its specificity is not known. CDR3 length: 16 amino acids. The V segment lost 4 bases and the J segment 0 bases; nucleotides outside the gene matches: 2. Germline values: CDR1 SGHDN, CDR2 FVKESK. The data derive from a study of cytomegalovirus exposure and HLA in healthy donors. The overall study: The same platform used for the approximately 700 first-cohort repertoires was also used for the 120 validation repertoires, as a later analysis reported.

Study results and caveats: Clusters of TCRs from the first cohort tended to co-occur in the 95 to 150 validation repertoires (as a later analysis found).

The donors were in the 120-subject validation cohort, distinct from the roughly 700-subject first cohort. Clones were sequenced by immunoSEQ multiplex PCR, and TCRdb holds only the in-frame ones, with some missing. The table shows about 69,000 clones, with approximately 96% occurring only once. Sequences were obtained from PBMCs. The V call is TRBV14, the J call TRBJ2-1; 11 nucleotides align to TRBD2. This receptor was taken from a woman younger than 30 in good health and CMV-seropositive. CDR3 residues: CASSPLAGVSYNEQFF. The CDR3 DNA reads as TGTGCCAGCAGCCCACTAGCGGGAGTCTCCTACAATGAGCAGTTCTTC.